The 16 T cell receptor beta chains given below trace back to one sample, sequenced in a study of regulatory T cells in long-lasting Graves disease. Combining iRepertoire HTBI primers with Arm-PCR of CDR3 regions, the authors built TCR beta libraries. TCRdb itself ran the multiplex PCR reads through MiXCR, one entry per CDR3 protein. This repertoire shows over 450,000 distinct CDR3 sequences, around 11% found once; its top ten account for 8.9%. This sample's time point: newly diagnosed GD, antithyroid drugs for less than 3 months. The TCR library was prepared using RNA isolated from PBMCs. A further study also used this sample, focusing on T cells in Graves' hyperthyroidism and ophthalmopathy.

Sequences were derived from peripheral blood mononuclear cells (PBMCs), sampled at new diagnosis, from a patient treated with antithyroid drugs. The origin of the receptors is a woman in her twenties or thirties with Graves disease.

At least ten counts were recorded for this clonotype. The chain couples TRBV11-2 to TRBJ1-3; 7 bases are shared with TRBD1. The CDR3 covers 14 residues. In germline, CDR1 is SGHAT, CDR2 FQNNGV. V dropped 3 bases and J dropped 2; count of bases not matched to a gene: 1. The CDR3 DNA follows: TGTGCCAGCAGCTTGACAGGGCCTGGAAACACCATATATTTT. Its protein is CASSLTGPGNTIYF.

This clonotype was seen a handful of times. The V gene is TRBV25-1, the J gene TRBJ2-5; 7 bases are shared with TRBD2. The CDR3 spans 13 residues. The J segment lost 5 bases and the V segment lost 1 base, leaving 1 base of the junction unmatched. Germline lookup yields CDR1 MGHDK and CDR2 SYGVNS. CDR3 nucleotide sequence: TGTGCCAGCAGTGAATCGGGGGGTGAGACCCAGTACTTC. It codes for CASSESGGETQYF.

At least ten counts were recorded for this clonotype. This chain connects TRBV13 to TRBJ1-1; no firm D call. V shed 8 bases and J shed 1 base, with 11 bases lying between them. Germline CDR1 PRHDT, CDR2 FYEKMQ (reference sequence). CDR3 size: 13 residues. DNA of the CDR3: TGTGCCAGCGGAGGAACACGGAACACTGAAGCTTTCTTT. Its translation is CASGGTRNTEAFF.

The sample holds many counts of this clonotype. The V call is TRBV12-3 or TRBV12-4, the J call TRBJ1-2; maybe TRBD1 (5 bases). V was shortened by 6 bases and J by 2 bases, with 10 bases between the two germline ends. The CDR3 runs to 13 residues. The CDR3 is CASRKTENYGYTF. CDR3 coding DNA: TGTGCCAGCAGAAAGACAGAAAACTATGGCTACACCTTC.

The V and J genes are TRBV5-1 and TRBJ1-1; D possibly corresponds to TRBD1 (6 bases). The V end lost 0 bases, the J end lost 5 bases, and 17 bases lay between the germline ends. The CDR3 covers 16 residues. Germline V gene lookup returns CDR1 SGHRS and CDR2 YFSETQ. CDR3 region: CASSLAGGAGRTEAFF. The CDR3 DNA follows: TGCGCCAGCAGCTTGGCCGGGGGGGCTGGTCGAACTGAAGCTTTCTTT.

This chain uses TRBV6-1 with TRBJ2-7; D tentatively fits TRBD1 or TRBD2 (5 bases each). Looked up from germline, CDR1 is MNHNS and CDR2 is SASEGT. V lost 8 bases to trimming and J lost 3 bases, with 8 bases between them. The CDR3 is made up of 11 amino acids. CDR3 sequence reads: CASGDVYEQYF. The CDR3 bases are TGTGCCAGCGGGGACGTCTACGAGCAGTACTTC.

This clonotype was seen at least ten times. The V gene is TRBV28, the J gene TRBJ1-1; the D gene is possibly TRBD1 (6 bases). This CDR3 is built from 12 residues. Germline lookup yields CDR1 MDHEN and CDR2 SYDVKM. The ends were cut back, 7 bases at V and 1 base at J, with 7 bases in the middle. CDR3 bases: TGTGCCAGCACACAGGGGAACACTGAAGCTTTCTTT. Translation: CASTQGNTEAFF. The full variable domain, rest sourced from reference TRBV28 and TRBJ1-1, is DVKVTQSSRYLVKRTGEKVFLECVQDMDHENMFWYRQDPGLGLRLIYFSYDVKMKEKGDIPEGYSVSREKKERFSLILESASTNQTSMYLCASTQGNTEAFFGQGTRLTVV.

This clonotype was found many times. The chain joins TRBV7-2 to TRBJ1-2, with D perhaps matching TRBD1 (5 bases). The CDR3 runs 15 residues. The ends were cut back, 5 bases at V and 4 bases at J, with 17 bases in the middle. Germline V gives CDR1 SGHTA, CDR2 FQGNSA. The CDR3 loop reads CASSAPGGEFYGYTF. The DNA for the CDR3 is TGTGCCAGCAGCGCCCCTGGGGGGGAGTTCTATGGCTACACCTTC.

The V and J genes are TRBV19 and TRBJ1-5; 7 nucleotides agree with TRBD1. The germline CDR1 and CDR2 sequences are LNHDA and SQIVND (reference sequence). The V and J ends lost 7 bases and 0 bases, in that order; junction bases with no gene match: 9. This CDR3 is built from 16 residues. The CDR3 DNA follows: TGTGCCAGTAACAGGGGCGGGCGTTATAGCAATCAGCCCCAGCATTTT. This gives the protein CASNRGGRYSNQPQHF.

Many counts were recorded for this clonotype. The genes are TRBV12-3 or TRBV12-4 and TRBJ2-7; possible D gene TRBD2, 6 bases. V shed 7 bases and J shed 3 bases, with 19 bases lying between them. The CDR3 covers 15 residues. The CDR3 reads CASTGGGAGRYEQYF. CDR3 in DNA: TGTGCCAGCACAGGAGGAGGGGCAGGGCGCTACGAGCAGTACTTC.

This clonotype was seen at least ten times. The chain joins TRBV4-3 to TRBJ1-2; D remains unclear. This CDR3 has 13 residues. Germline CDR1 LGHNA, CDR2 YSLEER. V lost 0 bases and J 5 bases, leaving 7 bases between the germline ends. CDR3 residues: CASSQEHGYGYTF. CDR3 nucleotide sequence: TGCGCCAGCAGCCAAGAACATGGGTATGGCTACACCTTC.

This clonotype has only a few counts. The chain recombines TRBV3-1 with TRBJ2-1; 11 nucleotides match TRBD2. The CDR3 loop spans 16 amino acids. Trimming took 6 bases from V and 3 from J; bases not matched to a gene: 7. Per germline, CDR1 LGHDT and CDR2 YNNKEL (reference sequence). The CDR3 DNA follows: TGTGCCAGCAGAACCGGACTAGCGGGTAACTACAATGAGCAGTTCTTC. It codes for CASRTGLAGNYNEQFF.

This clonotype has a handful of counts. DNA of the CDR3: TGTGCCAGCAGCGTTGGACTAGCAGGAGATACGCAGTATTTT. Translating gives CASSVGLAGDTQYF. This rearrangement joins TRBV9 to TRBJ2-3; 8 nucleotides align to TRBD2. With 2 bases clipped from V and 5 bases from J, the junction kept 4 bases outside the gene matches. The CDR3 extends over 14 amino acids. The V gene's germline CDR1 is SGDLS and CDR2 YYNGEE.

This clonotype was recorded many times. V and J are TRBV20-1 and TRBJ2-1, with a weak D call TRBD2 (6 bases). This CDR3 spans 15 amino acids. In germline, CDR1 is DFQATT, CDR2 SNEGSKA (reference sequence). Trimming took 6 bases from V and 6 from J, leaving 21 bases between them. The CDR3 sequence: CSARQAGGLGNEQFF. CDR3 nucleotides: TGCAGTGCCCGACAAGCCGGAGGGTTAGGCAATGAGCAGTTCTTC.

The rearrangement uses TRBV11-3 and TRBJ2-1, with D maybe TRBD2 (6 bases). Germline CDR1 SGHNT, CDR2 YENEEA. The CDR3 spans 15 residues. The V end lost 5 bases, the J end lost 3 bases, and 14 bases lay between the germline ends. CDR3 bases: TGTGCCAGCAGCCCAGCGACTAGTTTCTACAATGAGCAGTTCTTC. Protein: CASSPATSFYNEQFF.

V gene TRBV6-5 combines with J gene TRBJ1-2; the match to TRBD1 covers 7 bases. The trim removed 0 bases at V and 4 bases at J, leaving 11 bases unmatched. This CDR3 is built from 17 residues. Germline lookup yields CDR1 MNHEY and CDR2 SVGAGI. Here the CDR3 reads CASSYSILLGGSYGYTF. The CDR3 DNA follows: TGTGCCAGCAGTTACTCGATACTGTTAGGGGGCAGCTATGGCTACACCTTC.